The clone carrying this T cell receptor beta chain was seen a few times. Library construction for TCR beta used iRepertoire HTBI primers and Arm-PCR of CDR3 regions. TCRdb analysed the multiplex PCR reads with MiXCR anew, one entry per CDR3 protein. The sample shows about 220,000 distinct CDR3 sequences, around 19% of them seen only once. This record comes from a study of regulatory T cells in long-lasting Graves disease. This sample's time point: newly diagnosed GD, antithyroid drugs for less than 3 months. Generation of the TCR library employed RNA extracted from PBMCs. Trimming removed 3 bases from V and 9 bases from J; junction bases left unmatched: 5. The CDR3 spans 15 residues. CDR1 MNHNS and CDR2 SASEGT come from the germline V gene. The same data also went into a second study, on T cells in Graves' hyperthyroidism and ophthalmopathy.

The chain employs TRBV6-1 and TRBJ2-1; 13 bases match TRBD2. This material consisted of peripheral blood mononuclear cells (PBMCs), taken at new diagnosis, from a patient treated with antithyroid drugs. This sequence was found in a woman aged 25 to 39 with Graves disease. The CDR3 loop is CASSETSGRFGEQFF. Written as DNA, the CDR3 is TGTGCCAGCAGTGAGACTAGCGGGAGGTTTGGTGAGCAGTTCTTC.